This T cell receptor (beta chain) was profiled in a study of control samples from healthy donors and cancer patients. The V segment lost 4 bases and the J segment 8 bases; nucleotides outside the gene matches: 12. CDR3 length equals 16 residues. CDR1 and CDR2 (germline): SGHDT, YYEEEE. Profiling relied on immunoSEQ multiplex PCR, and the TCRdb table lists in-frame clones only, not all of them. The repertoire consists of 100,000 or so clones, with about 89% occurring once and the leading ten covering 7.8%. The rearrangement links TRBV5-6 to TRBJ1-6, with 7 bases that match TRBD1. Specimen: blood. This TCR was recovered from a young man in good health. CDR3 DNA sequence: TGTGCCAGCAGCCCCTACAGGGGAACGCTGGATTCACCCCTCCACTTT. Translating gives CASSPYRGTLDSPLHF.